The 4 T cell receptor beta chains below all came from one sample that was sequenced in a study of cytomegalovirus exposure and HLA in healthy donors. Primers: 60 Vbeta forward and 13 Jbeta reverse. Sequenced by immunoSEQ multiplex PCR; TCRdb stores in-frame clones only, minus some. The table lists around 150,000 clones, around three quarters of them singletons, with almost 7% in the top ten. Sequencing used PBMCs. These TCRs come from a man aged 40-49 years in good health and CMV-seropositive.

This chain connects TRBV28 to TRBJ2-3, with 7 bases that match TRBD2. Germline CDR1 and CDR2: MDHEN and SYDVKM. The CDR3 spans 17 residues. With V trimmed by 5 bases and J by 2 bases, 13 bases remained unmatched. DNA for the CDR3: TGTGCCAGCAGTGGTGTGGATACTAGCGTTCTCACAGATACGCAGTATTTT. This encodes CASSGVDTSVLTDTQYF.

This chain links TRBV28 with TRBJ2-2; D is uncertain. V was shortened by 3 bases and J by 0 bases, with 5 bases between the two germline ends. The CDR3 length is 14 residues. Germline V gives CDR1 MDHEN, CDR2 SYDVKM. CDR3 coding DNA: TGTGCCAGCAGTTTCAGAACGAACACCGGGGAGCTGTTTTTT. Translated: CASSFRTNTGELFF.

CDR3 in amino acids: CASTSVSNTEAFF. CDR3 coding DNA: TGTGCCAGCACCAGCGTCTCTAACACTGAAGCTTTCTTT. The rearrangement joins TRBV6-1 to TRBJ1-1; D uncertain. Germline V CDR1 and CDR2: MNHNS, SASEGT. Trimming cost V 7 bases and J 2 bases, with 11 bases left between them. The CDR3 is made up of 13 amino acids.

This clone showed up just a few times. The chain recombines TRBV6-1 with TRBJ2-1; 7 bases fit TRBD1. There are 16 residues in the CDR3. V dropped 1 base and J dropped 7; count of bases not matched to a gene: 10. CDR1 is MNHNS and CDR2 is SASEGT in the germline V gene. The CDR3 here is CASSEGDSAPRNEQFF. The CDR3 DNA follows: TGTGCCAGCAGTGAAGGGGACAGTGCCCCCAGGAATGAGCAGTTCTTC.